This T cell receptor beta chain was sequenced in a study of T-cell reconstitution after alpha-beta-depleted transplantation in children. General study points: The high TCRbeta diversity at day 60 in some patients came from surviving recipient T cells and thymic progenitors. At one year after transplant, newly produced T cells mostly accounted for T-cell counts and diversity. The study reportedly traced alpha-beta T cells about two months after transplant to several hundred expanded graft clones.

Details on this clonotype: Its antigen is as yet unknown.

Unique molecular identifiers were incorporated into the prepared TCRbeta library. TCRdb re-derived calls from the PCR reads in MiXCR, one entry per CDR3 protein. The top ten hold 15% to 20% of the sample, which has approximately 82,000 distinct CDR3 sequences, 15% to 19% seen once. The sample in question was PBMCs, mostly from graft donor cells, obtained 180 days after TCRalphabeta/CD19-depleted stem cell transplant. The TCR sequence derives from a male patient between 2 and 10 years old who had a stem cell transplant for acute lymphoblastic leukemia, so the T cells may come from the graft donor.

The CDR3 is CASSDRSNIQYF. The CDR3, as DNA: TGTGCCAGCAGCGACAGGTCGAACATTCAGTACTTC. The V gene is TRBV2, the J gene TRBJ2-4; TRBD1 might be the D (6 bases). V gave up 6 bases and J gave up 7 bases, with 10 bases separating them. The CDR3 loop spans 12 amino acids. Germline loops: CDR1 SNHLY, CDR2 FYNNEI.